This T cell receptor (beta chain) was identified during a study of T cells after yellow fever vaccination. Study-level results: Reappearance after the booster was seen for most primary-vaccination clones, at 95% to 96% CD4 and 80% to 90% CD8. The secondary response was weaker, and its peak arrived faster, on day 5 versus 15. Abundant clonotypes from the bulk population could have been carried over as contaminants into FACS-sorted repertoires.

MiXCR was run by TCRdb on the 5' RACE reads, yielding one entry per CDR3 protein. There are hundreds of thousands of distinct CDR3 sequences in the sample; roughly 14% occur only once, and 11% to 15% lies in the top ten. On this clonotype: The antigen remains unidentified.

Germline V gives CDR1 LNHNV, CDR2 YYDKDF (reference sequence). The CDR3 consists of 16 residues. The V gene end was trimmed by 2 bases and the J gene end by 2 bases; junction bases not matched to a gene: 1. The TCR comes from a man aged 25 to 40 who received the YFV17D yellow fever vaccine. The genes are TRBV15 and TRBJ2-2; 11 positions match TRBD1. Sequencing used PBMCs, obtained on the day of the yellow fever booster vaccination. As DNA, the CDR3 is TGTGCCACCAGCAGAAGGACAGGGGGCAACACCGGGGAGCTGTTTTTT. Translation: CATSRRTGGNTGELFF.